This passage covers 21 T cell receptor beta chains from one sample sequenced in a study of CD8 T cells in Susac syndrome. RNA in amounts of roughly 0.5 to 1 ug was reverse transcribed with random hexamers. From the immunoSEQ multiplex PCR reads, TCRdb called clonotypes with MiXCR, one entry per CDR3 protein. The data show roughly 150,000 distinct CDR3 sequences, roughly 96% seen once. Source material: CD4+ T cells from PBMCs. The receptors shown here come from a human donor with Susac syndrome.

The CDR3 nucleotides are TGCAGTGCTTCGGACAGGGCGAATGAAAAACTGTTTTTT. It codes for CSASDRANEKLFF. The rearrangement links TRBV20-1 to TRBJ1-4; TRBD1 matches 8 bases. The germline CDR1 and CDR2 sequences are DFQATT and SNEGSKA (reference sequence). V lost 5 bases and J lost 5; bases outside the gene matches: 4. There are 13 residues in the CDR3.

This chain joins TRBV27 and TRBJ2-5; D uncertain. The germline V gene has CDR1 MNHEY and CDR2 SMNVEV (reference sequence). This CDR3 is built from 14 residues. Trimming removed 6 bases from V and 1 base from J, with 12 bases in between. CDR3: CASRSTAIQETQYF. The CDR3 nucleotides read TGTGCCAGCAGGTCGACGGCTATCCAAGAGACCCAGTACTTC.

The V and J genes are TRBV14 and TRBJ2-1; 8 bases are a match to TRBD2. Germline V gene data show CDR1 as SGHDN and CDR2 as FVKESK. There are 13 residues in the CDR3. V gave up 3 bases and J gave up 14 bases; unmatched junction bases: 9. The DNA for the CDR3 is TGTGCCAGCAGCCACCCACCGGGACTAGGGGAGTTCTTC. Translation gives CASSHPPGLGEFF.

The CDR3 sequence is CSASPAAEAFF. The CDR3 region has the DNA TGCAGTGCTAGTCCGGCAGCTGAAGCTTTCTTT. The rearrangement joins TRBV20-1 to TRBJ1-1; D call uncertain. Trimming took off 3 bases at V and 6 bases at J, with 8 bases between the two ends. The germline CDR1 and CDR2 sequences are DFQATT and SNEGSKA (reference sequence). This CDR3 spans 11 amino acids.

The J gene is TRBJ1-1, the V gene TRBV20-1; no firm D call. There are 12 residues in the CDR3. With 3 bases removed from V and 4 bases from J, the gap between germline ends came to 9 bases. Germline V gene data show CDR1 as DFQATT and CDR2 as SNEGSKA (reference sequence). The CDR3 bases are TGCAGTGCTAGCTTCCATTCCACTGAAGCTTTCTTT. As protein: CSASFHSTEAFF.

The chain combines TRBV20-1 with TRBJ1-2; 10 bases fit TRBD1. This CDR3 spans 13 amino acids. J was trimmed by 6 bases and V by 1 base; bases with no gene match: 2. Germline lookup yields CDR1 DFQATT and CDR2 SNEGSKA (reference sequence). The CDR3 sequence: CSARGQGADGYTF. CDR3 DNA: TGCAGTGCTAGAGGACAGGGGGCGGATGGCTACACCTTC.

The gene calls are TRBV29-1 and TRBJ1-2, with a possible D match to TRBD1 (6 bases). Germline loops: CDR1 SQVTM, CDR2 ANQGSEA. V lost 4 bases and J 7 bases, leaving 16 bases between the germline ends. The CDR3 is 13 residues long. In DNA, the CDR3 is TGCAGCGTTGTAGAGGGGGGAGGTCGTGGCTACACCTTC. The encoded protein is CSVVEGGGRGYTF.

This clonotype was recorded only once. The V gene is TRBV2, the J gene TRBJ1-6, with D perhaps TRBD1 (6 bases). Germline CDR1 and CDR2: SNHLY and FYNNEI. The CDR3 spans 15 residues. V was shortened by 0 bases and J by 10 bases, with 13 bases between the two germline ends. The CDR3 nucleotides read TGTGCCAGCAGTGAAGCAGGGGGGTTGGGATCACCCCTCCACTTT. Protein product: CASSEAGGLGSPLHF.

The rearrangement joins TRBV4-3 to TRBJ2-3; 13 bases align to TRBD2. J was trimmed by 6 bases and V by 4 bases; bases with no gene match: 7. Germline V lookup: CDR1 LGHNA, CDR2 YSLEER. CDR3 length: 16 amino acids. CDR3 in amino acids: CASSPGLAGAPDTQYF. For the CDR3, the DNA is TGCGCCAGCAGCCCTGGACTAGCGGGGGCCCCTGATACGCAGTATTTT.

The genes are TRBV12-3 or TRBV12-4 and TRBJ2-3, with 11 bases lining up with TRBD2. V lost 4 bases to trimming and J lost 0 bases; unmatched junction nucleotides: 6. CDR3 length equals 17 residues. In DNA form, the CDR3 reads TGTGCCAGCAGTTCCGGGACTAGCGGACCTAGCACAGATACGCAGTATTTT. Protein: CASSSGTSGPSTDTQYF.

This chain links TRBV3-1 with TRBJ1-4, with 11 bases lining up with TRBD1. The junction had 6 bases not matched to a gene; V was cut back by 5 bases and J by 7 bases. The CDR3 has 15 amino acids. Germline CDR1 reads LGHDT; CDR2 reads YNNKEL (reference sequence). This CDR3 is CASSSRTGGVEKLFF. DNA of the CDR3: TGTGCCAGCAGCTCCCGGACAGGGGGCGTTGAAAAACTGTTTTTT. Full variable domain (rest looked up from reference TRBV3-1 and TRBJ1-4): DTAVSQTPKYLVTQMGNDKSIKCEQNLGHDTMYWYKQDSKKFLKIMFSYNNKELIINETVPNRFSPKSPDKAHLNLHINSLELGDSAVYFCASSSRTGGVEKLFFGSGTQLSVL.

This chain joins TRBV3-1 and TRBJ2-4; D unclear. Germline CDR1 and CDR2: LGHDT and YNNKEL (reference sequence). Trimming removed 4 bases from V and 0 bases from J, with 7 bases in between. The CDR3 is made up of 14 amino acids. CDR3 protein: CASSPLVAKNIQYF. The DNA for the CDR3 is TGTGCCAGCAGCCCCCTCGTAGCCAAAAACATTCAGTACTTC.

This chain links TRBV4-3 with TRBJ2-5; perhaps TRBD2 as D (7 bases). Germline assignment: CDR1 LGHNA and CDR2 YSLEER. The CDR3 has 15 amino acids. V gave up 0 bases and J gave up 4 bases, with 12 bases separating them. The CDR3 region is CASSQDGQRGETQYF. CDR3 nucleotide sequence: TGCGCCAGCAGCCAAGACGGACAGCGGGGAGAGACCCAGTACTTC.

V gene TRBV4-3 combines with J gene TRBJ2-2; weak D call: TRBD2 (5 bases). Per the germline V gene, CDR1 is LGHNA and CDR2 is YSLEER. The ends were cut back, 0 bases at V and 7 bases at J, with 9 bases in the middle. There are 14 residues in the CDR3. CDR3 bases: TGCGCCAGCAGCCAAGATCGAGGGATCGGGGAGCTGTTTTTT. Its translation: CASSQDRGIGELFF.

The chain couples TRBV9 to TRBJ2-5; 7 bases are shared with TRBD2. Germline lookup yields CDR1 SGDLS and CDR2 YYNGEE. The ends lost 4 bases at V and 1 base at J; junction bases unmatched: 13. The CDR3 sequence is 17 residues long. The CDR3 nucleotides are TGTGCCAGCAGCTCCGCCCCCCTCGGGGGGATCCAAGAGACCCAGTACTTC. Residues: CASSSAPLGGIQETQYF.

The rearrangement links TRBV25-1 to TRBJ2-1; D might be TRBD1 (6 bases). This CDR3 is 13 amino acids long. Between the trimmed V and J ends, which lost 2 bases and 8 bases, there was a span of 10 bases. Germline-derived CDR1 and CDR2 are MGHDK and SYGVNS. CDR3 loop: CASSEQGWDEQFF. The CDR3 DNA sequence: TGTGCCAGCAGTGAACAGGGGTGGGATGAGCAGTTCTTC.

The chain carries TRBV6-6 and TRBJ1-1, with unresolved D. The CDR3 runs to 14 residues. Germline V gene lookup returns CDR1 MNHNY and CDR2 SVGAGI (reference sequence). V shed 6 bases and J shed 5 bases, with 16 bases lying between them. The CDR3, as DNA: TGTGCCAGCAGCCCTTCGGCCCGGTCGACTGAAGCTTTCTTT. Amino acid sequence: CASSPSARSTEAFF.

The chain employs TRBV20-1 and TRBJ1-6, with 7 nucleotides matching TRBD1. The CDR3 loop spans 15 amino acids. The junction had 8 bases not matched to a gene; V was cut back by 0 bases and J by 9 bases. CDR1 and CDR2 (germline): DFQATT, SNEGSKA (reference sequence). The CDR3 protein is CSARDTLTGVSPLHF. In nucleotides, the CDR3 is TGCAGTGCTAGAGATACCCTTACAGGGGTTTCACCCCTCCACTTT.

The chain employs TRBV3-1 and TRBJ2-1; D remains unclear. Trimming left V 2 bases short and J 10 bases short, with 6 bases between. CDR1 and CDR2 (germline): LGHDT, YNNKEL (reference sequence). The CDR3 runs to 11 residues. Written as DNA, the CDR3 is TGTGCCAGCAGCCAATACGGGGAGCAGTTCTTC. Translating it yields CASSQYGEQFF.

The CDR3 DNA reads TGCAGCGTTCGACAGGGTTTGAACACTGAAGCTTTCTTT. Protein sequence: CSVRQGLNTEAFF. This chain connects TRBV29-1 to TRBJ1-1; 7 nucleotides match TRBD1. CDR3 length equals 13 residues. Germline values: CDR1 SQVTM, CDR2 ANQGSEA. The V and J ends lost 5 bases and 0 bases, in that order; junction bases with no gene match: 3. Looking up the rest from reference TRBV29-1 and TRBJ1-1 gives the full variable domain: SAVISQKPSRDICQRGTSLTIQCQVDSQVTMMFWYRQQPGQSLTLIATANQGSEATYESGFVIDKFPISRPNLTFSTLTVSNMSPEDSSIYLCSVRQGLNTEAFFGQGTRLTVV.

The rearrangement links TRBV7-6 to TRBJ2-5; D is unresolved. Between the trimmed V and J ends, which lost 3 bases and 4 bases, there was a span of 6 bases. This CDR3 region has 12 residues. Per germline, CDR1 SGHVS and CDR2 FNYEAQ. CDR3 coding DNA: TGTGCCAGCAGCTTTGGGTTAGAGACCCAGTACTTC. This gives the protein CASSFGLETQYF. The full variable domain, its missing parts supplied by reference TRBV7-6 and TRBJ2-5, is GAGVSQSPRYKVTKRGQDVALRCDPISGHVSLYWYRQALGQGPEFLTYFNYEAQQDKSGLPNDRFSAERPEGSISTLTIQRTEQRDSAMYRCASSFGLETQYFGPGTRLLVL.